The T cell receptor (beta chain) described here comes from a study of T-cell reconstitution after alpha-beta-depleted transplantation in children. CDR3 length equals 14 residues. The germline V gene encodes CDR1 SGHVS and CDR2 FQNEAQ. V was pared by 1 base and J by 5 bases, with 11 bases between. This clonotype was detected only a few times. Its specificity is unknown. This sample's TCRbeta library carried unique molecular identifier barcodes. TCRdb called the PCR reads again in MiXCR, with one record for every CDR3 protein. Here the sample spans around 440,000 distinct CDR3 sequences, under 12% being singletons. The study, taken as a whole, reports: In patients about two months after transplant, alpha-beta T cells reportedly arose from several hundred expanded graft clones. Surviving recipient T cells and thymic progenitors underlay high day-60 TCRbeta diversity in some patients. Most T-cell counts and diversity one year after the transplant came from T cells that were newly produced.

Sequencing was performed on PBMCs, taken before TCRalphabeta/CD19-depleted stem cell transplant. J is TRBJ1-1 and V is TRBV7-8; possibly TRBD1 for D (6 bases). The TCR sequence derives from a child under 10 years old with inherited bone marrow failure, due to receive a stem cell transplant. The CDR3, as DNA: TGTGCCAGCAGCTTAGACAGGGCGAGTACTGAAGCTTTCTTT. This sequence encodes CASSLDRASTEAFF.